Shown below are 20 T cell receptor beta chains from a single sample sequenced in a study of blood T cell repertoires in COVID-19. This table comes from immunoSEQ multiplex PCR, and its TCRdb copy is limited to in-frame clones, with some not included. In the table there are about 46,000 clones, 70% to 90% of which are singletons. Sequencing was carried out using peripheral blood. The receptors originated from a human donor in a cohort sampled during active COVID-19. The donor label of this sample is uncertain.

This chain uses TRBV7-2 with TRBJ2-5, with 9 positions matching TRBD2. The germline gives CDR1 SGHTA, CDR2 FQGNSA. CDR3 length: 16 residues. With V trimmed by 5 bases and J by 5 bases, 12 bases remained unmatched. The CDR3 loop reads CASSASGLAGRETQYF. CDR3 sequence (DNA): TGTGCCAGCAGCGCCTCTGGGCTAGCGGGGCGTGAGACCCAGTACTTC.

V is TRBV7-9 and J is TRBJ1-5, with 9 bases identical to TRBD1. The trim removed 5 bases at V and 5 bases at J, leaving 4 bases unmatched. Germline V lookup: CDR1 SEHNR, CDR2 FQNEAQ (reference sequence). The CDR3 has 14 residues. The CDR3 nucleotides read TGTGCCAGCAGCCGGGACAGGGTGGATCAGCCCCAGCATTTT. This sequence encodes CASSRDRVDQPQHF.

The rearrangement links TRBV6-1 to TRBJ1-6; D unclear. The CDR3 runs 14 residues. CDR1 MNHNS and CDR2 SASEGT come from the germline V gene. Trimming removed 2 bases at V and 8 bases at J, with 10 bases between. The CDR3 reads CASSEWAAYSPLHF. Here the CDR3 DNA reads TGTGCCAGCAGTGAATGGGCCGCATATTCACCCCTCCACTTT.

V and J are TRBV5-1 and TRBJ1-2; TRBD1 aligns across 8 bases. Germline CDR1 and CDR2: SGHRS and YFSETQ. CDR3 length equals 13 residues. J lost 8 bases, V lost 0 bases, and 3 bases had no gene match. DNA of the CDR3: TGCGCCAGCAGCTTGGGACAGGGGTTGGGCTACACCTTC. It translates to CASSLGQGLGYTF.

The chain is built from TRBV4-2 and TRBJ2-3; TRBD2 matches at 9 bases. CDR3 length equals 16 residues. V was pared by 0 bases and J by 1 base, with 2 bases of the junction left unmatched. Germline V gives CDR1 LGHNA, CDR2 YNFKEQ. CDR3 sequence reads: CASSQEASGGTDTQYF. In DNA form, the CDR3 reads TGTGCCAGCAGCCAAGAAGCTAGCGGGGGCACAGATACGCAGTATTTT.

The V gene is TRBV2, the J gene TRBJ2-5; 8 bases line up with TRBD1. V was pared by 7 bases and J by 2 bases, with 9 bases of the junction left unmatched. Germline V gene data show CDR1 as SNHLY and CDR2 as FYNNEI. The CDR3 sequence is 15 residues long. CDR3 nucleotides: TGTGCCAGCACCACGGACAGGGTCCGACAAGAGACCCAGTACTTC. This codes for CASTTDRVRQETQYF.

The chain employs TRBV9 and TRBJ2-1, with 9 bases fitting TRBD2. Germline V gene data show CDR1 as SGDLS and CDR2 as YYNGEE. The CDR3 spans 18 residues. The V and J ends lost 4 bases and 3 bases, in that order; junction bases with no gene match: 14. The CDR3 is CASSPDPGRGGHYNEQFF. Here the CDR3 DNA reads TGTGCCAGCAGCCCGGACCCTGGGCGGGGGGGCCACTACAATGAGCAGTTCTTC.

The chain carries TRBV5-1 and TRBJ1-2; D gene ambiguous. V was shortened by 0 bases and J by 3 bases, with 9 bases between the two germline ends. The CDR3 is made up of 14 amino acids. Germline loops: CDR1 SGHRS, CDR2 YFSETQ. This chain's CDR3 is CASSLESGYYGYTF. CDR3 DNA: TGCGCCAGCAGCTTGGAAAGTGGCTACTATGGCTACACCTTC.

V and J are TRBV29-1 and TRBJ2-7; 8 bases match TRBD2. This CDR3 comprises 12 residues. The V gene end was trimmed by 8 bases and the J gene end by 5 bases; junction bases not matched to a gene: 8. The germline V gene encodes CDR1 SQVTM and CDR2 ANQGSEA. CDR3 amino acids: CSLRGDSNEQYF. The CDR3, as DNA: TGCAGCCTGCGGGGGGACTCTAACGAGCAGTACTTC.

The chain employs TRBV15 and TRBJ2-2; D unclear. CDR3 length: 13 amino acids. V lost 3 bases and J 1 base, leaving 3 bases between the germline ends. CDR1 LNHNV and CDR2 YYDKDF come from the germline V gene (reference sequence). The CDR3 sequence: CATSSRNTGELFF. CDR3 bases: TGTGCCACCAGCAGCCGGAACACCGGGGAGCTGTTTTTT.

The chain carries TRBV24-1 and TRBJ2-2; D unclear. Trimming removed 3 bases at V and 3 bases at J, with 10 bases between. The CDR3 runs to 15 residues. Germline lookup yields CDR1 KGHDR and CDR2 SFDVKD. The CDR3 region is CATSDDDWDTGELFF. The DNA for the CDR3 is TGTGCCACCAGTGATGACGACTGGGACACCGGGGAGCTGTTTTTT.

The chain employs TRBV7-8 and TRBJ2-5, with 7 bases that match TRBD2. The germline gives CDR1 SGHVS, CDR2 FQNEAQ. The V and J ends lost 1 base and 4 bases, in that order; junction bases with no gene match: 12. CDR3 length: 17 amino acids. CDR3 in amino acids: CASSLDGGGGRTETQYF. Written as DNA, the CDR3 is TGTGCCAGCAGCTTAGATGGCGGGGGAGGGAGAACAGAGACCCAGTACTTC.

The chain has TRBV2 and TRBJ2-3; 8 positions agree with TRBD2. The V and J ends lost 1 base and 6 bases, in that order; junction bases with no gene match: 9. CDR1 is SNHLY and CDR2 is FYNNEI in the germline V gene. The CDR3 contains 16 residues. The DNA for the CDR3 is TGTGCCAGCAGTGAAGGACGAAGCGGGGGAAGGGATACGCAGTATTTT. It specifies CASSEGRSGGRDTQYF.

The chain employs TRBV6-5 and TRBJ2-3; TRBD2 aligns across 7 bases. The ends lost 5 bases at V and 1 base at J; junction bases unmatched: 6. Germline CDR1 is MNHEY and CDR2 is SVGAGI. This CDR3 region has 15 residues. The CDR3 DNA follows: TGTGCCAGCAGTCTTGGACTAGTAGGCACAGATACGCAGTATTTT. This sequence encodes CASSLGLVGTDTQYF.

The genes are TRBV4-2 and TRBJ2-2; perhaps TRBD1 as D (7 bases). The germline V gene encodes CDR1 LGHNA and CDR2 YNFKEQ. The CDR3 has 16 residues. V was cut by 3 bases and J by 1 base, with 12 bases left in between. CDR3 DNA sequence: TGTGCCAGCAGCCAGCAGGGGGGTGGGAACACCGGGGAGCTGTTTTTT. Encoded protein: CASSQQGGGNTGELFF.

This chain connects TRBV5-1 to TRBJ2-5; D is possibly TRBD2 (7 bases). Germline-derived CDR1 and CDR2 are SGHRS and YFSETQ. The CDR3 is 16 amino acids. V gave up 5 bases and J gave up 1 base, with 18 bases separating them. The CDR3 nucleotides read TGCGCCAGCAGGCCCCTGGGAGGGACAACCCAAGAGACCCAGTACTTC. Protein product: CASRPLGGTTQETQYF.

The chain links TRBV19 to TRBJ2-5, with TRBD2 matching over 12 bases. This CDR3 is built from 17 residues. V trimming: 5 bases; J trimming: 5 bases; junction bases outside the gene matches: 12. Germline CDR1 is LNHDA and CDR2 is SQIVND (reference sequence). The CDR3 nucleotides read TGTGCCAGTAGTTCCGGGACTAGCGGGCCCTCGAGGGAGACCCAGTACTTC. Amino acids: CASSSGTSGPSRETQYF.

V is TRBV5-5 and J is TRBJ1-1, with 8 bases matching TRBD1. This CDR3 has 15 amino acids. J was trimmed by 4 bases and V by 0 bases; bases with no gene match: 5. Germline V lookup: CDR1 SGHKS, CDR2 YYEKEE (reference sequence). The CDR3 loop reads CASSLVQGAVTEAFF. The CDR3 nucleotides are TGTGCCAGCAGCTTGGTGCAGGGGGCCGTCACTGAAGCTTTCTTT.

This chain connects TRBV19 to TRBJ2-5; TRBD1 might be the D (6 bases). Trimming shortened V by 6 bases and J by 1 base, and 15 bases separated the two germline ends. Germline V gene sequence: CDR1 LNHDA, CDR2 SQIVND (reference sequence). The CDR3 has 15 residues. CDR3 sequence reads: CASRRSQGLQETQYF. CDR3 sequence (DNA): TGTGCCAGTAGGCGATCCCAGGGGCTCCAAGAGACCCAGTACTTC. The entire variable domain, with the rest obtained from reference TRBV19 and TRBJ2-5, is as follows: DGGITQSPKYLFRKEGQNVTLSCEQNLNHDAMYWYRQDPGQGLRLIYYSQIVNDFQKGDIAEGYSVSREKKESFPLTVTSAQKNPTAFYLCASRRSQGLQETQYFGPGTRLLVL.

The chain recombines TRBV5-5 with TRBJ2-2; 9 bases fit TRBD1. This CDR3 is built from 16 residues. The V segment lost 3 bases and the J segment 5 bases; nucleotides outside the gene matches: 8. Germline values: CDR1 SGHKS, CDR2 YYEKEE (reference sequence). For the CDR3, the DNA is TGTGCCAGCAGCTGGAGGACAGGGGCGGGGACCGGGGAGCTGTTTTTT. Translation: CASSWRTGAGTGELFF.